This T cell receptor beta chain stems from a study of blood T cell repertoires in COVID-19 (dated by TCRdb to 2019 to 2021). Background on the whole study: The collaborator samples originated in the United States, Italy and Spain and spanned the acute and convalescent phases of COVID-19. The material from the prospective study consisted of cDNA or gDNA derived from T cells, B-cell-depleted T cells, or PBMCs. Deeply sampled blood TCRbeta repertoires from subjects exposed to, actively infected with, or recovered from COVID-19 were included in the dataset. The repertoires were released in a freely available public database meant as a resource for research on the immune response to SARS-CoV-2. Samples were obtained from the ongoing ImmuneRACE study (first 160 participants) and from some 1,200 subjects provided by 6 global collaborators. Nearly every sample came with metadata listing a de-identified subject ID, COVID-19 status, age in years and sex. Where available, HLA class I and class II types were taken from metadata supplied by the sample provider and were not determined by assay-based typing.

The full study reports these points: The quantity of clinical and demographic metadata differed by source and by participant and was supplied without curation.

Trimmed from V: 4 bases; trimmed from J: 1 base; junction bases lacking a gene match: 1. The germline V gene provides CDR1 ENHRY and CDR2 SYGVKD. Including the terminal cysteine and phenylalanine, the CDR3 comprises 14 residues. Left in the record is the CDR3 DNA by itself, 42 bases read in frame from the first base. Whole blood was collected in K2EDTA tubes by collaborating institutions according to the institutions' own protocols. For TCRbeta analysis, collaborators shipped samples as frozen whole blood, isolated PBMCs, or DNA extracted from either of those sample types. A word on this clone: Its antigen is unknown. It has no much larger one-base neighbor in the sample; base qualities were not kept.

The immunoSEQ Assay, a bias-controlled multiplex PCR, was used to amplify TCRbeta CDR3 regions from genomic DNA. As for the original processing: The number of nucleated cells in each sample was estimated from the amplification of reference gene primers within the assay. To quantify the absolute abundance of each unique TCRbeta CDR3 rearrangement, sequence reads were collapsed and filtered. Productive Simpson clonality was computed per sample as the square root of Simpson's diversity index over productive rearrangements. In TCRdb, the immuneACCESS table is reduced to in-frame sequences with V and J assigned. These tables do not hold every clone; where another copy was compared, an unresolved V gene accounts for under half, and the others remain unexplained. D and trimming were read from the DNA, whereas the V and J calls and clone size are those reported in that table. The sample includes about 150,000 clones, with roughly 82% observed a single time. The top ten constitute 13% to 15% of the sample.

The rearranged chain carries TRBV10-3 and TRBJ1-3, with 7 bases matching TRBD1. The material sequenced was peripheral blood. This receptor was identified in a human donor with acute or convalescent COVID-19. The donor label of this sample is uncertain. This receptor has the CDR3 CAISGDRSGNTIYF. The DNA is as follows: TGTGCCATCAGTGGGGACAGATCTGGAAACACCATATATTTT.